The 31 T cell receptor beta chains presented below share a single source sample, sequenced in a study of T cell responses to AZD1222 COVID-19 vaccine. The table came from immunoSEQ multiplex PCR; TCRdb's copy has only in-frame clones and leaves some out. The data hold hundreds of thousands of clones, with approximately 94% observed a single time. The input for sequencing was peripheral blood, taken on day 0 of MenACWY control vaccination. All receptors come from an adult in good health.

J is TRBJ1-6 and V is TRBV19; D is unclear. In germline, CDR1 is LNHDA, CDR2 SQIVND (reference sequence). Trimming removed 10 bases at V and 7 bases at J, with 11 bases between. CDR3 length: 12 residues. Here the CDR3 reads CAIRVGNSPLHF. The DNA of the CDR3 is TGTGCCATAAGGGTAGGGAATTCACCCCTCCACTTT.

The CDR3 spells CATSDAVGAAGYTF. The CDR3 DNA sequence: TGTGCCACCAGTGATGCGGTGGGGGCCGCAGGCTACACCTTC. V is TRBV24-1 and J is TRBJ1-2; maybe TRBD1 (6 bases). The CDR3 runs to 14 residues. Germline values: CDR1 KGHDR, CDR2 SFDVKD. Trimming took 3 bases from V and 8 from J, leaving 15 bases between them.

V gene TRBV27 combines with J gene TRBJ2-5; D possibly corresponds to TRBD1 (5 bases). CDR1 and CDR2 (germline): MNHEY, SMNVEV (reference sequence). V was pared by 5 bases and J by 2 bases, with 9 bases between. The CDR3 length is 13 residues. In DNA, the CDR3 is TGTGCCAGCAGTATCAGGGAACAAGAGACCCAGTACTTC. This sequence encodes CASSIREQETQYF.

The genes are TRBV29-1 and TRBJ1-1, with TRBD1 matching 11 bases. Per germline, CDR1 SQVTM and CDR2 ANQGSEA. With 4 bases clipped from V and 4 bases from J, the junction kept 5 bases outside the gene matches. CDR3 length equals 14 residues. As DNA, the CDR3 is TGCAGCGTTGCTAGAGGGACAGGGGGCACTGAAGCTTTCTTT. Amino acid sequence: CSVARGTGGTEAFF.

This clone was seen a handful of times. The V call is TRBV10-3, the J call TRBJ1-1, with no clear D. Germline CDR1 reads ENHRY; CDR2 reads SYGVKD. This CDR3 is 10 amino acids long. Trimming took 8 bases from V and 3 from J, leaving 4 bases between them. The CDR3 reads CAIGDTEAFF. CDR3 DNA sequence: TGTGCCATCGGGGACACTGAAGCTTTCTTT.

CDR3 residues: CASSLTEGKGSPLHF. CDR3 coding DNA: TGTGCCAGCTCACTAACCGAGGGCAAGGGTTCACCCCTCCACTTT. The J gene is TRBJ1-6, the V gene TRBV18, with D uncertain. V lost 4 bases and J 9 bases, leaving 16 bases between the germline ends. Germline CDR1 and CDR2: KGHSH and LQKENI. This CDR3 is 15 amino acids long.

The chain links TRBV7-2 to TRBJ2-3; 9 positions agree with TRBD2. V shed 1 base and J 7 bases; nucleotides not matched to a gene: 6. The CDR3 consists of 15 residues. The germline CDR1 and CDR2 sequences are SGHTA and FQGNSA. The CDR3 coding sequence is TGTGCCAGCAGCTTAGGGGGGACTAGCATGAATACGCAGTATTTT. It encodes CASSLGGTSMNTQYF.

As to this clone: This same CDR3 is encoded by further DNA sequences in the sample. The chain carries TRBV5-1 and TRBJ2-7; the D gene is possibly TRBD1 (7 bases). The CDR3 consists of 13 residues. V was cut by 0 bases and J by 6 bases, with 10 bases left in between. Germline loops: CDR1 SGHRS, CDR2 YFSETQ. The CDR3 DNA follows: TGCGCCAGCAGCTTGGGACAGGGAGGCGAGCAGTACTTC. This sequence encodes CASSLGQGGEQYF.

V is TRBV30 and J is TRBJ1-3; TRBD1 aligns across 7 bases. The trim removed 3 bases at V and 7 bases at J, leaving 6 bases unmatched. CDR1 and CDR2 (germline): GTSNPN, SVGIG (reference sequence). CDR3 length equals 13 residues. The DNA of the CDR3 is TGTGCCTGGAGCCTCTCGACAGGGAACACCATATATTTT. Translating gives CAWSLSTGNTIYF.

J is TRBJ2-1 and V is TRBV5-4, with 8 nucleotides matching TRBD2. V shed 4 bases and J 14 bases; nucleotides not matched to a gene: 14. The CDR3 has 14 residues. Per the germline V gene, CDR1 is SGHNT and CDR2 is YYREEE (reference sequence). This chain's CDR3 is CASSIKRGGREEFF. The CDR3, as DNA: TGTGCCAGCAGCATCAAACGGGGGGGGCGAGAAGAGTTCTTC.

The chain couples TRBV7-2 to TRBJ2-7; TRBD1 matches 7 bases. V shed 1 base and J 2 bases; nucleotides not matched to a gene: 8. This CDR3 spans 16 amino acids. The germline CDR1 and CDR2 sequences are SGHTA and FQGNSA. CDR3 nucleotides: TGTGCCAGCAGCTTAGACGGTATGACAGGGACCTACGAGCAGTACTTC. Its protein product is CASSLDGMTGTYEQYF.

The gene calls are TRBV21-1 and TRBJ1-1; the tabulated D call, TRBD1, remains unverified against the DNA. TRBV21-1 counts as a pseudogene. This CDR3 has 15 residues. The CDR3 nucleotides read TGTGCCAGCAGCAAAGTAGTCAGGGGGAACACTGAAGCTTTCTTT. Encoded protein: CASSKVVRGNTEAFF.

V is TRBV6-5 and J is TRBJ2-7; D gene unclear. Germline V gene data show CDR1 as MNHEY and CDR2 as SVGAGI. Trimming took off 6 bases at V and 6 bases at J, with 21 bases between the two ends. The CDR3 runs to 15 residues. The DNA for the CDR3 is TGTGCCAGCAGAGACACCTTCTCGCCCCTTCTCGAGCAGTACTTC. Its translation is CASRDTFSPLLEQYF.

This clone was seen a handful of times. The V call is TRBV27, the J call TRBJ2-7; TRBD1 aligns across 8 bases. V lost 3 bases and J lost 2; bases outside the gene matches: 6. The CDR3 contains 15 residues. Germline CDR1 reads MNHEY; CDR2 reads SMNVEV (reference sequence). The CDR3 here is CASSFIGTGTYEQYF. The CDR3 bases are TGTGCCAGCAGTTTTATCGGGACAGGTACCTACGAGCAGTACTTC.

The rearrangement joins TRBV19 to TRBJ2-1; D is possibly TRBD1 or TRBD2 (7 bases each). The CDR3 runs 15 residues. V was cut by 6 bases and J by 4 bases, with 16 bases left in between. Germline V gene data show CDR1 as LNHDA and CDR2 as SQIVND (reference sequence). CDR3 region: CASSPRQGGYNEQFF. The CDR3 nucleotides are TGTGCCAGTAGCCCTCGACAGGGAGGGTACAATGAGCAGTTCTTC.

The CDR3 DNA reads as TGTGCCAGCAGTTTAGGACAAATCAATCAGCCCCAGCATTTT. Translating it yields CASSLGQINQPQHF. The chain carries TRBV27 and TRBJ1-5, with a possible D match to TRBD1 (5 bases). Germline V gene lookup returns CDR1 MNHEY and CDR2 SMNVEV (reference sequence). V gave up 2 bases and J gave up 3 bases, with 8 bases separating them. The CDR3 has 14 residues.

The chain uses TRBV6-5 and TRBJ1-1, with TRBD1 as a possible D gene (6 bases). CDR1 is MNHEY, CDR2 SVGAGI, per germline. The length of the CDR3 is 15 residues. V was shortened by 6 bases and J by 7 bases, with 21 bases between the two germline ends. CDR3 protein: CASSTDHRALYEAFF. CDR3 nucleotide sequence: TGTGCCAGCAGCACGGACCACAGGGCGCTCTATGAAGCTTTCTTT.

The chain carries TRBV5-1 and TRBJ2-7; D is unclear. The CDR3 has 14 amino acids. Germline CDR1 is SGHRS and CDR2 is YFSETQ. V lost 3 bases, J lost 3 bases, and 13 bases lay in between. This CDR3 reads CASSSSEPLYEQYF. The CDR3 region has the DNA TGCGCCAGCAGCTCCAGCGAGCCCCTCTACGAGCAGTACTTC.

This rearrangement joins TRBV11-2 to TRBJ1-1, with D hard to call. Trimming pared 1 base from V and 7 bases from J, leaving 7 bases between. From germline, CDR1 is SGHAT and CDR2 FQNNGV. CDR3 length: 12 residues. The CDR3 reads CASSLGLGEAFF. CDR3 sequence (DNA): TGTGCCAGCAGCTTAGGTTTGGGTGAAGCTTTCTTT.

As to this clone: Within the sample, other DNA sequences also encode this same CDR3. The rearrangement uses TRBV5-1 and TRBJ1-5; TRBD1 matches at 7 bases. This CDR3 region has 14 residues. V shed 3 bases, J shed 2 bases, and the junction held 2 bases outside the gene matches. Germline V gene sequence: CDR1 SGHRS, CDR2 YFSETQ. This chain's CDR3 is CASSSGTGNQPQHF. CDR3 sequence (DNA): TGCGCCAGCAGCTCCGGGACAGGCAATCAGCCCCAGCATTTT.

This sequence joins TRBV10-1 and TRBJ1-6, with no clear D. CDR1 is WNHNN and CDR2 is SYGVQD in the germline V gene (reference sequence). Deletions cut 3 bases from V and 5 bases from J, with 8 bases between. CDR3 size: 14 residues. The CDR3 region has the DNA TGCGCCAGCAGTGAAGGAGGAGATAATTCACCCCTCCACTTT. Its protein product is CASSEGGDNSPLHF.

The genes are TRBV12-3 or TRBV12-4 and TRBJ1-1; perhaps TRBD1 as D (5 bases). This CDR3 is 13 amino acids long. Trimming removed 5 bases from V and 8 bases from J, with 15 bases in between. CDR3 sequence: CASSLSQGKEAFF. Here the CDR3 DNA reads TGTGCCAGCAGTCTTTCTCAGGGTAAGGAAGCTTTCTTT.

The rearrangement uses TRBV9 and TRBJ1-3, with a possible D match to TRBD1 (5 bases). Germline CDR1 SGDLS, CDR2 YYNGEE. This CDR3 comprises 15 residues. Trimming pared 2 bases from V and 4 bases from J, leaving 13 bases between. CDR3 sequence (DNA): TGTGCCAGCAGCGTTGTGGGGGGTAAAGGAAACACCATATATTTT. Protein sequence: CASSVVGGKGNTIYF.

The chain is built from TRBV3-1 (or the pseudogene TRBV3-2) and TRBJ1-1, with 11 bases identical to TRBD1. Unmatched junction bases numbered 9, after V lost 4 bases and J lost 5 bases. The length of the CDR3 is 16 residues. Looked up from germline, CDR1 is LGHDT and CDR2 is YNNKEL (reference sequence). CDR3 in amino acids: CASSPGTGGIGTEAFF. CDR3 nucleotide sequence: TGTGCCAGCAGCCCCGGGACAGGGGGAATAGGGACTGAAGCTTTCTTT.

The chain is built from TRBV28 and TRBJ1-1, with a possible D match to TRBD1 (5 bases). Germline values: CDR1 MDHEN, CDR2 SYDVKM. Trimming cost V 7 bases and J 2 bases, with 17 bases left between them. This CDR3 has 15 residues. Here the CDR3 DNA reads TGTGCCAGCACCTCCTGGGGCAGGGCAAACACTGAAGCTTTCTTT. Translation gives CASTSWGRANTEAFF.

Here the CDR3 reads CASRLNSPLHF. The DNA for the CDR3 is TGTGCCAGCAGACTTAATTCACCCCTCCACTTT. This chain links TRBV11-2 with TRBJ1-6; D ambiguous. V was cut by 6 bases and J by 6 bases, with 3 bases left in between. Germline values: CDR1 SGHAT, CDR2 FQNNGV. The CDR3 totals 11 residues.

As for this clone: Other DNA sequences in this sample translate to the same CDR3. In nucleotides, the CDR3 is TGTGCCAGCAGCTTAGTAGGATACGAGCAGTACTTC. Residues: CASSLVGYEQYF. The J gene is TRBJ2-7, the V gene TRBV7-2; D call uncertain. Per the germline V gene, CDR1 is SGHTA and CDR2 is FQGNSA. Trimming took 1 base from V and 4 from J, leaving 5 bases between them. The CDR3 runs to 12 residues.

The chain employs TRBV30 and TRBJ1-6, with D tentatively TRBD1 (6 bases). This CDR3 spans 15 amino acids. Looked up from germline, CDR1 is GTSNPN and CDR2 is SVGIG (reference sequence). Trimming cost V 5 bases and J 7 bases, with 18 bases left between them. The CDR3 bases are TGTGCCTGGTCTAGGGGGGGGATAATGAATTCACCCCTCCACTTT. This translates into CAWSRGGIMNSPLHF. The full variable domain, with the rest looked up from reference TRBV30 and TRBJ1-6, is SQTIHQWPATLVQPVGSPLSLECTVEGTSNPNLYWYRQAAGRGLQLLFYSVGIGQISSEVPQNLSASRPQDRQFILSSKKLLLSDSGFYLCAWSRGGIMNSPLHFGNGTRLTVT.

The chain joins TRBV19 to TRBJ1-4; the match to TRBD1 covers 9 bases. This CDR3 region has 15 residues. V lost 5 bases, J lost 8 bases, and 9 bases stayed unmatched. Germline-derived CDR1 and CDR2 are LNHDA and SQIVND (reference sequence). Here the CDR3 reads CASSRLGTGYEKLFF. CDR3 DNA sequence: TGTGCCAGTAGTCGGCTAGGGACAGGGTACGAAAAACTGTTTTTT.

The count of this clone is one. The CDR3 loop reads CSASEEEGYTF. DNA of the CDR3: TGCAGTGCTAGCGAGGAGGAAGGCTACACCTTC. The rearrangement joins TRBV20-1 to TRBJ1-2; D remains ambiguous. Per germline, CDR1 DFQATT and CDR2 SNEGSKA (reference sequence). V lost 3 bases and J lost 8, with 10 bases in between. CDR3 size: 11 residues.

The chain's CDR3 is CASRMGTSGELFF. Here the CDR3 DNA reads TGTGCCAGTAGAATGGGGACTTCGGGGGAGCTGTTTTTT. The rearrangement joins TRBV19 to TRBJ2-2; weak D call: TRBD2 (6 bases). The CDR3 runs to 13 residues. V lost 6 bases and J lost 8, with 13 bases in between. The germline V gene encodes CDR1 LNHDA and CDR2 SQIVND (reference sequence).